This section outlines one T cell receptor beta chain sequence together with its context. Its matching antigen is unknown. CDR3 length: 16 residues. With V trimmed by 6 bases and J by 0 bases, 10 bases remained unmatched. Germline V CDR1 and CDR2: SGHTA, FQGNSA. The data originate from a study of graft-versus-host responses after intestinal transplantation. The overall study: Multivisceral, liver-intestinal, or isolated intestinal transplants were performed in recipients. All of the recipients had induction that used anti-thymocyte globulin, then tacrolimus and steroids for three to four years. Study findings and constraints: Some patients had graft-donor T cell macrochimerism, and their allografts showed high graft-versus-host to host-versus-graft clonal ratios. Recipient marrow showed GvH clones, some seen first in ileum or blood.

TCRdb keeps only in-frame clones here, not all; method: immunoSEQ multiplex PCR. The sample shows around 110,000 clones, around 90% of them seen only once. This receptor was obtained from a human donor who was the organ donor for an intestinal transplant. This sequence joins TRBV7-2 and TRBJ2-7, with 8 bases matching TRBD2. Sequencing was performed on unstimulated CD4+ T cells sorted from spleen or lymph node cells, taken before transplant. CDR3 in amino acids: CASSPNRAGVSYEQYF. The CDR3 DNA reads as TGTGCCAGCAGTCCCAACCGAGCGGGAGTCTCCTACGAGCAGTACTTC. The whole variable domain, remainder taken from reference TRBV7-2 and TRBJ2-7, is GAGVSQSPSNKVTEKGKDVELRCDPISGHTALYWYRQSLGQGLEFLIYFQGNSAPDKSGLPSDRFSAERTGGSVSTLTIQRTQQEDSAVYLCASSPNRAGVSYEQYFGPGTRLTVT.